The next 28 T cell receptor beta chains were all read from a single sample in a study of T cell repertoires in cytomegalovirus infection. One entry per CDR3 protein, called by TCRdb with MiXCR from the reads. The sample lists 150,000 to 200,000 distinct CDR3 sequences; about a sixth were seen once. The sequenced material came from CD8+ T cells from PBMCs. Receptor source: a human donor in good health (CMV status not recorded). Some clones in this sample may be carry-over from other donors' samples.

Only a few counts were recorded for this clonotype. This sequence joins TRBV28 and TRBJ2-2; D tentatively reads TRBD1 or TRBD2 (5 bases each). The germline CDR1 and CDR2 sequences are MDHEN and SYDVKM. CDR3 size: 18 residues. Trimming stripped 2 bases from V and 3 bases from J, with 19 bases between. The CDR3 sequence is CASSLSRVFREDTGELFF. CDR3 nucleotides: TGTGCCAGCAGTTTAAGCAGGGTTTTTCGGGAAGACACCGGGGAGCTGTTTTTT.

The sample holds a few counts of this clonotype. This chain uses TRBV4-3 with TRBJ2-7; D is ambiguous. Trimming took 1 base from V and 2 from J, leaving 15 bases between them. This CDR3 is 16 amino acids long. Germline CDR1 is LGHNA and CDR2 is YSLEER. The CDR3 DNA is TGCGCCAGCAGCCAAGCAGGAAAATACTACCCCTACGAGCAGTACTTC. Translating it yields CASSQAGKYYPYEQYF.

The chain couples TRBV7-3 to TRBJ2-3; TRBD1 aligns across 10 bases. There are 15 residues in the CDR3. CDR1 is SGHTA and CDR2 is FQGTGA in the germline V gene. After removal of 8 bases from V and 4 bases from J, the junction contained 9 bases not matched to a gene. The CDR3 DNA reads TGTGCCAGCGAAATCGGACAGGGGGTGGCAGATACGCAGTATTTT. Amino acid sequence: CASEIGQGVADTQYF.

This clonotype was counted between two and nine times. The rearrangement links TRBV7-8 to TRBJ2-7; perhaps TRBD2 as D (7 bases). V shed 2 bases and J shed 2 bases, with 13 bases lying between them. Germline-derived CDR1 and CDR2 are SGHVS and FQNEAQ. The CDR3 contains 15 residues. The CDR3 reads CASSLLVGGPYEQYF. The CDR3 DNA reads as TGTGCCAGCAGCTTATTGGTGGGGGGGCCCTACGAGCAGTACTTC.

This clonotype was seen a few times. This rearrangement joins TRBV7-3 to TRBJ2-5; 8 nucleotides line up with TRBD2. This CDR3 has 14 amino acids. Unmatched junction bases numbered 3, after V lost 5 bases and J lost 1 base. Germline lookup yields CDR1 SGHTA and CDR2 FQGTGA. DNA for the CDR3: TGTGCCAGCAGCAGTAGCGGGGCCCAAGAGACCCAGTACTTC. This gives the protein CASSSSGAQETQYF.

The chain has TRBV6-6 and TRBJ2-4; 7 bases line up with TRBD1. Germline V lookup: CDR1 MNHNY, CDR2 SVGAGI (reference sequence). Germline trimming cut 4 bases from V and 1 base from J; bases unmatched to any gene: 13. The length of the CDR3 is 18 residues. The CDR3 DNA follows: TGTGCCAGCAGTTCCCTGGGACAGCCCTTAGAGGCCAAAAACATTCAGTACTTC. Protein: CASSSLGQPLEAKNIQYF.

This clonotype turned up a few times. The rearrangement uses TRBV24-1 and TRBJ2-1, with D possibly TRBD1 on 6 matching bases. CDR3 size: 17 residues. Germline V gene data show CDR1 as KGHDR and CDR2 as SFDVKD. The germline V and J ends were trimmed by 2 bases and 0 bases, with 13 bases remaining between them. The CDR3 region is CATSDSGHKSSYNEQFF. CDR3 DNA: TGTGCCACCAGTGATTCGGGACACAAGAGCTCCTACAATGAGCAGTTCTTC.

This clonotype has more than one count but fewer than ten. The chain combines TRBV6-5 with TRBJ1-2, with unresolved D. Germline CDR1 is MNHEY and CDR2 is SVGAGI. The CDR3 extends over 14 amino acids. Between the trimmed V and J ends, which lost 2 bases and 1 base, there was a span of 8 bases. Written as DNA, the CDR3 is TGTGCCAGCAGTTACGGTGTAGTTAACTATGGCTACACCTTC. Amino acids: CASSYGVVNYGYTF.

The gene calls are TRBV6-2 or TRBV6-3 and TRBJ2-3; tentatively, D is TRBD1 (5 bases). Trimming pared 4 bases from V and 2 bases from J, leaving 13 bases between. This CDR3 has 15 residues. Germline V gene sequence: CDR1 MNHEY, CDR2 SVGEGT. The CDR3 reads CASSSPWGLTDTQYF. CDR3 in DNA: TGTGCCAGCAGTTCTCCTTGGGGCCTCACAGATACGCAGTATTTT.

Many counts were recorded for this clonotype. This chain links TRBV7-8 with TRBJ2-2; either TRBD1 or TRBD2 may fit D (5 bases each). The CDR3 spans 15 residues. The germline V gene encodes CDR1 SGHVS and CDR2 FQNEAQ. With 3 bases removed from V and 4 bases from J, the gap between germline ends came to 12 bases. The CDR3 DNA is TGTGCCAGCAGCTTGCTGGGGACCTCCACCGGGGAGCTGTTTTTT. Amino acids: CASSLLGTSTGELFF.

This clonotype appeared a few times. This chain links TRBV4-1 with TRBJ1-1; D is unclear. Trimming cost V 3 bases and J 1 base, with 6 bases left between them. CDR3 length: 13 amino acids. Germline loops: CDR1 MGHRA, CDR2 YSYEKL. The CDR3 reads CASSQSENTEAFF. CDR3 coding DNA: TGCGCCAGCAGCCAGAGCGAGAACACTGAAGCTTTCTTT.

The chain has TRBV4-3 and TRBJ2-1; 14 bases agree with TRBD2. This CDR3 contains 20 residues. The germline CDR1 and CDR2 sequences are LGHNA and YSLEER. J lost 4 bases, V lost 1 base, and 12 bases had no gene match. CDR3 coding DNA: TGCGCCAGCAGCCAAGGTCTCGGGACTAGCGGGGGCGGCCGATACAATGAGCAGTTCTTC. Its protein product is CASSQGLGTSGGGRYNEQFF.

In regard to this clonotype: An end of the junction does not agree with germline; a read error may underlie this. The V gene is TRBV7-6, the J gene TRBJ2-7; 9 nucleotides line up with TRBD1. The CDR3 is made up of 15 amino acids. CDR1 and CDR2 from the germline V gene are SGHVS and FNYEAQ. The CDR3 DNA reads TGTGCTAGCAGCTTAGCCTCGACAGGGGGCTACGAGCAGTACTTC. This translates into CASSLASTGGYEQYF. Drawing the rest from reference TRBV7-6 and TRBJ2-7, the complete variable domain is GAGVSQSPRYKVTKRGQDVALRCDPISGHVSLYWYRQALGQGPEFLTYFNYEAQQDKSGLPNDRFSAERPEGSISTLTIQRTEQRDSAMYRCASSLASTGGYEQYFGPGTRLTVT.

This clonotype turned up a few times. The chain couples TRBV20-1 to TRBJ2-1; D may be TRBD2 (6 bases). Germline V CDR1 and CDR2: DFQATT, SNEGSKA (reference sequence). V lost 7 bases and J 4 bases, leaving 8 bases between the germline ends. The CDR3 is 11 amino acids. CDR3 DNA: TGCAGTGGGGACTTTTACAATGAGCAGTTCTTC. It codes for CSGDFYNEQFF.

This clonotype was found a few times. J is TRBJ2-7 and V is TRBV28, with D unclear. CDR1 MDHEN and CDR2 SYDVKM come from the germline V gene. The CDR3 runs 13 residues. Trimming took off 6 bases at V and 4 bases at J, with 13 bases between the two ends. The CDR3 bases are TGTGCCAGCAGCCTACTCACCACATACGAGCAGTACTTC. Protein sequence: CASSLLTTYEQYF.

This clonotype was observed a few times. This rearrangement joins TRBV12-3 or TRBV12-4 to TRBJ1-1; unclear D gene. This CDR3 spans 15 amino acids. V dropped 3 bases and J dropped 5 bases, with 16 bases sitting between them. The CDR3 loop is CASSFKPNRWTEAFF. The CDR3 nucleotides are TGTGCCAGCAGTTTTAAGCCTAACCGGTGGACTGAAGCTTTCTTT.

This clonotype was counted many times. V gene TRBV6-8 combines with J gene TRBJ2-7; 7 bases map to TRBD1. With V trimmed by 5 bases and J by 2 bases, 9 bases remained unmatched. Germline-derived CDR1 and CDR2 are MNHGY and SAAAGT. The CDR3 spans 15 residues. This CDR3 is CASSTTPGQTYEQYF. The CDR3 DNA reads as TGTGCCAGCAGTACTACCCCGGGACAGACCTACGAGCAGTACTTC.

This clonotype has a handful of counts. This chain joins TRBV7-3 and TRBJ2-1, with D hard to call. CDR3 length: 13 residues. V gave up 5 bases and J gave up 5 bases, with 10 bases separating them. CDR1 SGHTA and CDR2 FQGTGA come from the germline V gene. The CDR3 loop reads CASSLDGNNEQFF. The CDR3 DNA sequence: TGTGCCAGCAGCCTAGACGGTAACAATGAGCAGTTCTTC.

On this clonotype itself: The DNA is left out, because the CDR3 cannot be placed on it with certainty; the CDR3 is given as TCRdb lists it. The chain uses TRBV7-2 and TRBJ2-7; the D call TRBD1 from the table was never checked on the DNA. The germline V gene has CDR1 SGHTA and CDR2 FQGNSA. The CDR3 length is 14 residues, termini included. The CDR3 is CASSLVGPGYEQYF.

This clonotype was counted only a few times. This chain uses TRBV7-9 with TRBJ2-6, with D possibly being TRBD1 or TRBD2 (5 bases each). Germline values: CDR1 SEHNR, CDR2 FQNEAQ (reference sequence). V was trimmed by 7 bases and J by 0 bases, leaving 10 bases between them. This CDR3 contains 15 residues. The CDR3 protein is CASMGVSSGANVLTF. The CDR3 nucleotides are TGTGCCAGCATGGGGGTGAGCTCTGGGGCCAACGTCCTGACTTTC.

This clonotype showed up just a few times. This chain links TRBV9 with TRBJ2-1; D might be TRBD1 (6 bases). Trimming took off 2 bases at V and 0 bases at J, with 12 bases between the two ends. The CDR3 covers 16 residues. Germline lookup yields CDR1 SGDLS and CDR2 YYNGEE. CDR3: CASSVKQGSSYNEQFF. CDR3 nucleotides: TGTGCCAGCAGCGTTAAACAGGGTAGCTCCTACAATGAGCAGTTCTTC.

The rearrangement uses TRBV19 and TRBJ1-4, with D hard to call. Germline V gives CDR1 LNHDA, CDR2 SQIVND (reference sequence). This CDR3 contains 13 residues. The V gene lost 6 bases and the J gene lost 4 bases, with 9 bases spanning the gap. The CDR3 DNA sequence: TGTGCCAGTAGAAGAGAAGTTAATGAAAAACTGTTTTTT. It encodes CASRREVNEKLFF.

This clonotype was seen only a few times. V and J are TRBV7-9 and TRBJ2-1, with D possibly being TRBD1 or TRBD2 (7 bases each). V lost 5 bases to trimming and J lost 1 base, with 9 bases between them. The CDR3 sequence is 14 residues long. Germline CDR1 SEHNR, CDR2 FQNEAQ (reference sequence). CDR3: CASSQGGSYNEQFF. CDR3 in DNA: TGTGCCAGCAGCCAGGGGGGGTCCTACAATGAGCAGTTCTTC.

The genes are TRBV28 and TRBJ2-3; D remains ambiguous. The CDR3 runs 14 residues. The germline V gene has CDR1 MDHEN and CDR2 SYDVKM. Trimming cost V 3 bases and J 1 base, with 8 bases left between them. CDR3 DNA: TGTGCCAGCAGTTTGTTCCTAGGCACAGATACGCAGTATTTT. Translating it yields CASSLFLGTDTQYF.

This clonotype appeared a few times. The genes are TRBV7-8 and TRBJ2-1; no clear D gene. V lost 5 bases and J lost 0, with 14 bases in between. The CDR3 is made up of 16 amino acids. Germline V lookup: CDR1 SGHVS, CDR2 FQNEAQ. Here the CDR3 reads CASSKKSATSYNEQFF. In DNA form, the CDR3 reads TGTGCCAGCAGCAAAAAGAGCGCCACCTCCTACAATGAGCAGTTCTTC.

The rearrangement joins TRBV19 to TRBJ2-7; D unclear. This CDR3 is 14 amino acids long. With 1 base removed from V and 2 bases from J, the gap between germline ends came to 9 bases. Germline V gene lookup returns CDR1 LNHDA and CDR2 SQIVND (reference sequence). CDR3: CASSIAERTYEQYF. The CDR3 bases are TGTGCCAGTAGTATAGCGGAGCGTACCTACGAGCAGTACTTC.

The V call is TRBV30, the J call TRBJ2-7; perhaps TRBD1 as D (5 bases). The CDR3 is 14 residues long. V gave up 3 bases and J gave up 2 bases, with 14 bases separating them. Germline V gene data show CDR1 as GTSNPN and CDR2 as SVGIG (reference sequence). This CDR3 reads CAWSTLTGAYEQYF. As DNA, the CDR3 is TGTGCCTGGAGCACACTCACAGGAGCCTACGAGCAGTACTTC.

The chain is built from TRBV29-1 and TRBJ2-1; D could derive from TRBD1 or TRBD2 (5 bases each). The CDR3 extends over 13 amino acids. The germline gives CDR1 SQVTM, CDR2 ANQGSEA. V was pared by 1 base and J by 7 bases, with 11 bases between. The chain's CDR3 is CSVEAGTGNEQFF. The CDR3 DNA reads as TGCAGCGTTGAAGCGGGGACGGGTAATGAGCAGTTCTTC.